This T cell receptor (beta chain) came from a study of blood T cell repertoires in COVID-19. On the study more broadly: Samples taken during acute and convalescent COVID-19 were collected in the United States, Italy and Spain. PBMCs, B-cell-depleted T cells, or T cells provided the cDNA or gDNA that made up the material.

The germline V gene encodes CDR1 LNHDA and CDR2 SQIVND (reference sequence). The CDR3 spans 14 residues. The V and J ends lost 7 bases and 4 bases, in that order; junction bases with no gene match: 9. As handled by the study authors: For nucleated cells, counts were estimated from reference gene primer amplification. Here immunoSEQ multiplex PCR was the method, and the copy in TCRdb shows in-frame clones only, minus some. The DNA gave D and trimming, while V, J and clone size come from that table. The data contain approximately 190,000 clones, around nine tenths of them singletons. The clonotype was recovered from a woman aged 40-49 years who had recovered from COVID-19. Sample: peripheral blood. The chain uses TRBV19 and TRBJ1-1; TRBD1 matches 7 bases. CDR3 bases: TGTGCCAGTACCACGACAGGGCCGGGCACTGAAGCTTTCTTT. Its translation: CASTTTGPGTEAFF. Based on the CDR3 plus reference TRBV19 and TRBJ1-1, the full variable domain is DGGITQSPKYLFRKEGQNVTLSCEQNLNHDAMYWYRQDPGQGLRLIYYSQIVNDFQKGDIAEGYSVSREKKESFPLTVTSAQKNPTAFYLCASTTTGPGTEAFFGQGTRLTVV.